One sample yielded the 31 T cell receptor beta chains listed below, sequenced in a study of lymphopenia after photon versus proton radiotherapy. Measured with immunoSEQ multiplex PCR; TCRdb has only the in-frame clones, and not every one. The sample holds around 70,000 clones, 85% to 95% seen once. This sample comprised peripheral blood, obtained from a patient treated with photon-based radiotherapy. The receptor set was obtained from a woman in her thirties or forties with cholangiocarcinoma.

This sequence joins TRBV4-1 and TRBJ1-2, with D perhaps TRBD1 (5 bases). Looked up from germline, CDR1 is MGHRA and CDR2 is YSYEKL. The CDR3 is 16 amino acids. The V and J ends lost 3 bases and 1 base respectively, with 15 bases between them. DNA for the CDR3: TGCGCCAGCAGCCAGGATGGAACAGGAGATAACTATGGCTACACCTTC. Its translation is CASSQDGTGDNYGYTF.

Of note for this clone: One junction end disagrees with the germline gene, perhaps due to a read error. The chain uses TRBV29-1 and TRBJ2-1, with unresolved D. Looked up from germline, CDR1 is SQVTM and CDR2 is ANQGSEA. The CDR3 totals 8 residues. CDR3 protein: CSVEAGVF. CDR3 DNA: TGCAGCGTTGAAGCCGGAGTCTTC.

The rearrangement uses TRBV28 and TRBJ1-1; possibly TRBD1 for D (5 bases). Germline CDR1 MDHEN, CDR2 SYDVKM. This CDR3 is built from 11 residues. V was cut by 8 bases and J by 8 bases, with 12 bases left in between. In nucleotides, the CDR3 is TGTGCCAGCTGGGGAGGGGCGGAAGCTTTCTTT. Its protein product is CASWGGAEAFF. The full variable domain, with the rest looked up from reference TRBV28 and TRBJ1-1, is DVKVTQSSRYLVKRTGEKVFLECVQDMDHENMFWYRQDPGLGLRLIYFSYDVKMKEKGDIPEGYSVSREKKERFSLILESASTNQTSMYLCASWGGAEAFFGQGTRLTVV.

J is TRBJ2-2 and V is TRBV6-6, with D possibly being TRBD1 (6 bases). V lost 7 bases to trimming and J lost 6 bases, with 12 bases between them. CDR1 MNHNY and CDR2 SVGAGI come from the germline V gene (reference sequence). This CDR3 region has 13 residues. In nucleotides, the CDR3 is TGTGCCAGCACCCCACAGGGTGCCGGGGAGCTGTTTTTT. Its protein product is CASTPQGAGELFF.

As concerns this clone: One junction end does not reproduce the germline sequence, and a read error may be involved. The sample has other DNA sequences that encode this CDR3 too. This sequence joins TRBV29-1 and TRBJ1-2; D is unresolved. Germline assignment: CDR1 SQVTM and CDR2 ANQGSEA. This CDR3 comprises 12 residues. CDR3 sequence (DNA): TGCAGTGTTGAAGCGGAAAACACTGGCTACACCTTC. Translation gives CSVEAENTGYTF.

This rearrangement joins TRBV7-2 to TRBJ2-2; no reliable D call. The CDR3 has 14 amino acids. The V gene's germline CDR1 is SGHTA and CDR2 FQGNSA. Trimming cost V 2 bases and J 6 bases, with 10 bases left between them. Here the CDR3 reads CASSLSVSSGELFF. The CDR3 coding sequence is TGTGCCAGCAGCTTATCGGTCTCATCCGGGGAGCTGTTTTTT.

The chain is built from TRBV28 and TRBJ2-7, with D unclear. The germline V and J ends were trimmed by 5 bases and 0 bases, with 8 bases remaining between them. The CDR3 is 13 amino acids. Germline loops: CDR1 MDHEN, CDR2 SYDVKM. The CDR3: CASSQYTSYEQYF. CDR3 nucleotide sequence: TGTGCCAGCAGTCAATACACCTCCTACGAGCAGTACTTC. Based on the CDR3 plus reference TRBV28 and TRBJ2-7, the full variable domain is DVKVTQSSRYLVKRTGEKVFLECVQDMDHENMFWYRQDPGLGLRLIYFSYDVKMKEKGDIPEGYSVSREKKERFSLILESASTNQTSMYLCASSQYTSYEQYFGPGTRLTVT.

The V call is TRBV5-1, the J call TRBJ2-3; 10 positions match TRBD1. Germline values: CDR1 SGHRS, CDR2 YFSETQ. With 6 bases clipped from V and 3 bases from J, the junction kept 7 bases outside the gene matches. The CDR3 spans 15 residues. CDR3 protein: CASKGGQGDTDTQYF. The CDR3 region has the DNA TGCGCCAGCAAAGGAGGACAGGGGGATACAGATACGCAGTATTTT.

The rearrangement joins TRBV25-1 to TRBJ2-3; TRBD1 might be the D (6 bases). Germline CDR1 MGHDK, CDR2 SYGVNS. This CDR3 comprises 14 residues. V lost 4 bases to trimming and J lost 1 base, with 9 bases between them. Here the CDR3 reads CASSGGQRTDTQYF. CDR3 DNA: TGTGCCAGCAGTGGGGGACAACGCACAGATACGCAGTATTTT.

The gene calls are TRBV7-8 and TRBJ1-5; possible D gene TRBD1, 5 bases. CDR1 SGHVS and CDR2 FQNEAQ come from the germline V gene. This CDR3 has 15 amino acids. V lost 1 base and J 9 bases, leaving 16 bases between the germline ends. The CDR3 loop reads CASSLDGTAQWPQHF. The CDR3 DNA reads TGTGCCAGCAGCTTAGACGGGACGGCACAATGGCCCCAGCATTTT.

In DNA, the CDR3 is TGTGCCAGCAGATCTAGCGGGAGAACAGATACGCAGTATTTT. As protein: CASRSSGRTDTQYF. J is TRBJ2-3 and V is TRBV27, with 10 bases identical to TRBD2. The CDR3 is made up of 14 amino acids. The V and J ends lost 6 bases and 3 bases, in that order; junction bases with no gene match: 3. CDR1 is MNHEY and CDR2 is SMNVEV in the germline V gene (reference sequence).

This chain connects TRBV7-2 to TRBJ2-7; D is unresolved. Trimming removed 1 base at V and 3 bases at J, with 10 bases between. From germline, CDR1 is SGHTA and CDR2 FQGNSA. CDR3 length: 14 residues. The CDR3 bases are TGTGCCAGCAGCTTAGGCGGCTCCGTCTACGAGCAGTACTTC. This gives the protein CASSLGGSVYEQYF.

The V gene is TRBV13, the J gene TRBJ1-2; D gene unclear. From germline, CDR1 is PRHDT and CDR2 FYEKMQ (reference sequence). V gave up 0 bases and J gave up 0 bases, with 14 bases separating them. CDR3 length: 17 residues. The CDR3 sequence: CASSLGGTGIANYGYTF. The DNA of the CDR3 is TGTGCCAGCAGCTTAGGCGGTACCGGAATTGCTAACTATGGCTACACCTTC. The variable domain in full, with the rest retrieved from reference TRBV13 and TRBJ1-2, is AAGVIQSPRHLIKEKRETATLKCYPIPRHDTVYWYQQGPGQDPQFLISFYEKMQSDKGSIPDRFSAQQFSDYHSELNMSSLELGDSALYFCASSLGGTGIANYGYTFGSGTRLTVV.

In its sample, this clone was seen a few times. This chain joins TRBV5-6 and TRBJ1-6; 7 nucleotides agree with TRBD1. V lost 3 bases and J lost 3; bases outside the gene matches: 6. From germline, CDR1 is SGHDT and CDR2 YYEEEE. This CDR3 region has 16 residues. The CDR3: CASSSGQINYNSPLHF. In DNA, the CDR3 is TGTGCCAGCAGCTCGGGACAGATAAACTATAATTCACCCCTCCACTTT.

V usage is TRBV7-9 and J usage is TRBJ1-1, with a tentative D call TRBD1 (5 bases). The CDR3 runs 15 residues. CDR1 and CDR2 from the germline V gene are SEHNR and FQNEAQ (reference sequence). Trimming took 0 bases from V and 8 from J, leaving 16 bases between them. The CDR3 nucleotides read TGTGCCAGCAGCTTAGCGGAGGCCAGGGAGAGGGAAGCTTTCTTT. Its protein is CASSLAEAREREAFF.

V gene TRBV5-5 combines with J gene TRBJ1-5; D call uncertain. The CDR3 contains 13 residues. V dropped 4 bases and J dropped 4 bases, with 9 bases sitting between them. Germline assignment: CDR1 SGHKS and CDR2 YYEKEE (reference sequence). CDR3 DNA sequence: TGTGCCAGCAGCCCGGGCCCTAATCAGCCCCAGCATTTT. It translates to CASSPGPNQPQHF.

The V and J genes are TRBV28 and TRBJ1-4, with D tentatively TRBD1 (6 bases). The CDR3 sequence is 14 residues long. Germline loops: CDR1 MDHEN, CDR2 SYDVKM. V dropped 3 bases and J dropped 6 bases, with 11 bases sitting between them. CDR3 DNA sequence: TGTGCCAGCAGTTTTAGTCGGGGGCATGAAAAACTGTTTTTT. Its translation is CASSFSRGHEKLFF.

This sequence joins TRBV2 and TRBJ1-1; D possibly corresponds to TRBD1 (6 bases). The CDR3 has 14 amino acids. Germline V gene lookup returns CDR1 SNHLY and CDR2 FYNNEI. V was pared by 6 bases and J by 3 bases, with 14 bases between. In DNA, the CDR3 is TGTGCCAGCAGCACAGGGAGAAGGGACACTGAAGCTTTCTTT. Protein sequence: CASSTGRRDTEAFF.

This clone was detected only once. This chain joins TRBV12-5 and TRBJ2-7, with D tentatively TRBD1 or TRBD2 (5 bases each). Germline V lookup: CDR1 LGHNT, CDR2 FRNRAP. Between the trimmed V and J ends, which lost 2 bases and 3 bases, there was a span of 8 bases. The CDR3 sequence is 13 residues long. The CDR3 region is CASGLRGHYEQYF. The CDR3 DNA reads as TGTGCTAGTGGTTTGCGGGGCCACTACGAGCAGTACTTC. Combining the CDR3 with reference TRBV12-5 and TRBJ2-7 gives the whole variable domain DARVTQTPRHKVTEMGQEVTMRCQPILGHNTVFWYRQTMMQGLELLAYFRNRAPLDDSGMPKDRFSAEMPDATLATLKIQPSEPRDSAVYFCASGLRGHYEQYFGPGTRLTVT.

The chain couples TRBV7-2 to TRBJ2-1, with no clear D. CDR1 is SGHTA and CDR2 is FQGNSA in the germline V gene. CDR3 length: 15 amino acids. The ends were cut back, 5 bases at V and 0 bases at J, with 11 bases in the middle. As DNA, the CDR3 is TGTGCCAGCAGCACCACGCGGAGCTCCTACAATGAGCAGTTCTTC. It specifies CASSTTRSSYNEQFF.

V is TRBV11-2 and J is TRBJ2-4; tentative D call: TRBD2 (6 bases). Per germline, CDR1 SGHAT and CDR2 FQNNGV. CDR3 length: 16 amino acids. V lost 5 bases, J lost 0 bases, and 14 bases lay in between. Written as DNA, the CDR3 is TGTGCCAGCAGCCCTCCGGGGAGGCTAGCCAAAAACATTCAGTACTTC. Protein product: CASSPPGRLAKNIQYF.

The rearrangement uses TRBV7-2 and TRBJ2-1; possible D gene TRBD2, 5 bases. This CDR3 is 9 amino acids long. The germline V and J ends were trimmed by 10 bases and 7 bases, with 5 bases remaining between them. CDR1 is SGHTA, CDR2 FQGNSA, per germline. CDR3 amino acids: CATGNEQFF. CDR3 DNA: TGTGCCACGGGGAATGAGCAGTTCTTC.

This clone appeared a single time. V is TRBV28 and J is TRBJ1-2; tentative D call: TRBD1 (5 bases). The length of the CDR3 is 14 residues. CDR1 is MDHEN, CDR2 SYDVKM, per germline. Trimming removed 6 bases at V and 2 bases at J, with 13 bases between. The CDR3 loop is CASRFWGSNYGYTF. CDR3 coding DNA: TGTGCCAGCAGATTTTGGGGCTCCAACTATGGCTACACCTTC.

This chain connects TRBV6-5 to TRBJ2-7, with D possibly called TRBD1 or TRBD2 (5 bases each). The CDR3 has 15 residues. The germline gives CDR1 MNHEY, CDR2 SVGAGI. V was trimmed by 6 bases and J by 4 bases, leaving 19 bases between them. In nucleotides, the CDR3 is TGTGCCAGCAGCCCCCCCGAGGCAGGGAGATACGAGCAGTACTTC. Encoded protein: CASSPPEAGRYEQYF.

This rearrangement joins TRBV13 to TRBJ2-1, with D tentatively TRBD1 or TRBD2 (5 bases each). The V gene's germline CDR1 is PRHDT and CDR2 FYEKMQ (reference sequence). This CDR3 spans 13 amino acids. Trimming removed 5 bases from V and 8 bases from J, with 13 bases in between. In DNA form, the CDR3 reads TGTGCCAGCAGCAACACGAGGGGTCATGAGCAGTTCTTC. Its translation: CASSNTRGHEQFF.

V and J are TRBV9 and TRBJ2-7; 7 nucleotides match TRBD1. Germline V gives CDR1 SGDLS, CDR2 YYNGEE. J lost 6 bases, V lost 2 bases, and 8 bases had no gene match. This CDR3 has 14 residues. As DNA, the CDR3 is TGTGCCAGCAGCGTGGGGACAGAATTCGGCGAGCAGTACTTC. Its translation: CASSVGTEFGEQYF.

This chain links TRBV7-9 with TRBJ1-6; D is ambiguous. The ends were cut back, 5 bases at V and 7 bases at J, with 12 bases in the middle. The germline gives CDR1 SEHNR, CDR2 FQNEAQ (reference sequence). The CDR3 totals 14 residues. The CDR3 nucleotides read TGTGCCAGCAGCCCCCCAGCCGGGAATTCACCCCTCCACTTT. Translating it yields CASSPPAGNSPLHF.

V is TRBV27 and J is TRBJ2-7; weak D call: TRBD1 (7 bases). CDR3 length equals 17 residues. Germline V gene sequence: CDR1 MNHEY, CDR2 SMNVEV (reference sequence). Trimming took off 5 bases at V and 5 bases at J, with 25 bases between the two ends. CDR3 amino acids: CASSQGVGGPSSNEQYF. CDR3 nucleotide sequence: TGTGCCAGCAGTCAGGGGGTCGGGGGACCCTCCTCAAACGAGCAGTACTTC.

The V gene is TRBV2, the J gene TRBJ2-3; TRBD2 matches at 12 bases. This CDR3 region has 14 residues. V lost 8 bases and J lost 4; bases outside the gene matches: 4. Germline loops: CDR1 SNHLY, CDR2 FYNNEI. CDR3 DNA: TGTGCCAGCGTTCGACTAGCGGGAGCAGATACGCAGTATTTT. As protein: CASVRLAGADTQYF.

The rearrangement joins TRBV11-2 to TRBJ2-3; either TRBD1 or TRBD2 may supply D (5 bases each). The CDR3 consists of 16 residues. V lost 5 bases, J lost 4 bases, and 19 bases lay in between. Germline V gene data show CDR1 as SGHAT and CDR2 as FQNNGV. The CDR3 sequence: CASSPGHGQVPDTQYF. The CDR3 DNA sequence: TGTGCCAGCAGCCCGGGGCACGGGCAGGTTCCAGATACGCAGTATTTT.

The chain is built from TRBV5-6 and TRBJ1-4; D is possibly TRBD1 (6 bases). The V gene lost 2 bases and the J gene lost 0 bases, with 8 bases spanning the gap. CDR1 and CDR2 (germline): SGHDT, YYEEEE. CDR3 length: 15 residues. The CDR3 DNA sequence: TGTGCCAGCAGCTTACGGACAGCAACTAATGAAAAACTGTTTTTT. Translation gives CASSLRTATNEKLFF.